This is a list of T cell receptor beta chains from one sample in a study of CD8+ T cells in alopecia areata. Assay used: immunoSEQ multiplex PCR; TCRdb lists only in-frame clones, some missing. Of around 250,000 clones detected, about 68% appear once; the ten largest clones hold under 1.5%. The sample consisted of CD4+ T cells sorted from blood, taken at week 0. The source is a human donor with alopecia areata. CDR3s include the opening cysteine and the closing phenylalanine or tryptophan. Each record gives: D gene, clone size, J gene, V gene, CDR3 length, CDR3 protein, CDR3 DNA. D genes are given only for firm matches. Not all rows give a size; the values are once, few, many and, for expanded clones, a class.

d_call: .; clone_size: few; j_call: TRBJ2-3; v_call: TRBV30; cdr3_length: 13; cdr3_aa: CAWVAGFPDTQYF; cdr3_nt: TGTGCCTGGGTAGCAGGGTTCCCAGATACGCAGTATTTT
d_call: .; clone_size: once; j_call: TRBJ1-2; v_call: TRBV19; cdr3_length: 17; cdr3_aa: CASSIVGALNHFYGYTF; cdr3_nt: TGTGCCAGTAGTATAGTCGGAGCCTTAAACCACTTCTATGGCTACACCTTC
d_call: .; clone_size: .; j_call: TRBJ1-5; v_call: TRBV30; cdr3_length: 13; cdr3_aa: CAWGEMGNQPQHF; cdr3_nt: TGTGCCTGGGGAGAGATGGGCAATCAGCCCCAGCATTTT
d_call: .; clone_size: .; j_call: TRBJ1-2; v_call: TRBV6-5; cdr3_length: 14; cdr3_aa: CASGTARKLGGYTF; cdr3_nt: TGTGCCAGCGGTACGGCAAGAAAGCTCGGCGGCTACACCTTC
d_call: .; clone_size: .; j_call: TRBJ1-6; v_call: TRBV30; cdr3_length: 14; cdr3_aa: CAWSLWSPNSPLHF; cdr3_nt: TGTGCCTGGAGTCTATGGTCACCGAATTCACCCCTCCACTTT
d_call: .; clone_size: .; j_call: TRBJ2-7; v_call: TRBV11-2; cdr3_length: 12; cdr3_aa: CASSLDSYEQYF; cdr3_nt: TGTGCCAGCAGCTTAGACAGTTACGAGCAGTACTTC
d_call: .; clone_size: .; j_call: TRBJ2-2; v_call: TRBV7-3; cdr3_length: 14; cdr3_aa: CASSLTPHTGELFF; cdr3_nt: TGTGCCAGCAGCTTAACTCCTCACACCGGGGAGCTGTTTTTT
d_call: .; clone_size: once; j_call: TRBJ1-2; v_call: TRBV27; cdr3_length: 14; cdr3_aa: CASSSGTTNYGYTF; cdr3_nt: TGTGCCAGCAGTTCCGGGACAACTAACTATGGCTACACCTTC
d_call: .; clone_size: few; j_call: TRBJ2-5; v_call: TRBV15; cdr3_length: 12; cdr3_aa: CATSRAQETQYF; cdr3_nt: TGTGCCACCAGCAGAGCCCAAGAGACCCAGTACTTC
d_call: TRBD1; clone_size: .; j_call: TRBJ2-5; v_call: TRBV30; cdr3_length: 14; cdr3_aa: CAWSGTVGPETQYF; cdr3_nt: TGTGCCTGGTCGGGGACAGTGGGGCCAGAGACCCAGTACTTC
d_call: .; clone_size: .; j_call: TRBJ1-2; v_call: TRBV27; cdr3_length: 14; cdr3_aa: CASSLTTGDYGYTF; cdr3_nt: TGTGCCAGCAGTCTGACAACGGGGGACTATGGCTACACCTTC
d_call: .; clone_size: .; j_call: TRBJ1-1; v_call: TRBV6-6; cdr3_length: 14; cdr3_aa: CASSQRMGTVEAFF; cdr3_nt: TGTGCCAGCAGCCAGAGAATGGGGACCGTTGAAGCTTTCTTT
d_call: .; clone_size: .; j_call: TRBJ1-6; v_call: TRBV4-2; cdr3_length: 13; cdr3_aa: CASSQGGNSPLHF; cdr3_nt: TGTGCCAGCAGCCAAGGCGGTAATTCACCCCTCCACTTT
d_call: .; clone_size: few; j_call: TRBJ2-3; v_call: TRBV29-1; cdr3_length: 16; cdr3_aa: CSVLTYRDAWTDTQYF; cdr3_nt: TGCAGCGTGCTTACCTACCGGGACGCTTGGACAGATACGCAGTATTTT
d_call: .; clone_size: .; j_call: TRBJ2-5; v_call: TRBV29-1; cdr3_length: 12; cdr3_aa: CSVDGGSETQYF; cdr3_nt: TGCAGCGTTGACGGGGGATCGGAGACCCAGTACTTC
d_call: .; clone_size: .; j_call: TRBJ2-4; v_call: TRBV4-2; cdr3_length: 16; cdr3_aa: CASSQDRGLAKNIQYF; cdr3_nt: TGTGCCAGCAGCCAAGATAGGGGTCTAGCCAAAAACATTCAGTACTTC
d_call: TRBD2; clone_size: few; j_call: TRBJ2-2; v_call: TRBV5-6; cdr3_length: 16; cdr3_aa: CASSFIAGGPTGELFF; cdr3_nt: TGTGCCAGCAGCTTTATAGCGGGGGGGCCCACCGGGGAGCTGTTTTTT
d_call: TRBD1; clone_size: .; j_call: TRBJ2-7; v_call: TRBV2; cdr3_length: 15; cdr3_aa: CASNPRDRRSYEQYF; cdr3_nt: TGTGCCAGCAACCCTAGGGACAGGCGATCCTACGAGCAGTACTTC
d_call: .; clone_size: few; j_call: TRBJ1-6; v_call: TRBV4-1; cdr3_length: 13; cdr3_aa: CASRPTVTSPLHF; cdr3_nt: TGCGCCAGCAGACCCACAGTAACTTCACCCCTCCACTTT
d_call: .; clone_size: .; j_call: TRBJ1-1; v_call: TRBV6-6; cdr3_length: 12; cdr3_aa: CASSTEDTEAFF; cdr3_nt: TGTGCCAGCAGCACGGAAGACACTGAAGCTTTCTTT
d_call: TRBD1; clone_size: once; j_call: TRBJ1-1; v_call: TRBV30; cdr3_length: 12; cdr3_aa: CARSTGGPEAFF; cdr3_nt: TGTGCCCGGTCCACAGGGGGACCTGAAGCTTTCTTT
d_call: .; clone_size: .; j_call: TRBJ1-2; v_call: TRBV10-3; cdr3_length: 13; cdr3_aa: CASGGSANYGYTF; cdr3_nt: TGTGCCTCCGGTGGCAGCGCTAACTATGGCTACACCTTC
d_call: .; clone_size: .; j_call: TRBJ2-5; v_call: TRBV30; cdr3_length: 15; cdr3_aa: CAWSVIVGLQETQYF; cdr3_nt: TGTGCCTGGAGTGTTATAGTGGGCTTGCAAGAGACCCAGTACTTC
d_call: TRBD1; clone_size: .; j_call: TRBJ1-1; v_call: TRBV9; cdr3_length: 14; cdr3_aa: CASSQGVGGTEAFF; cdr3_nt: TGTGCCAGCAGCCAGGGGGTGGGAGGGACTGAAGCTTTCTTT
d_call: .; clone_size: once; j_call: TRBJ1-2; v_call: TRBV19; cdr3_length: 13; cdr3_aa: CASNPDISYGYTF; cdr3_nt: TGTGCCAGTAACCCGGACATTTCGTATGGCTACACCTTC
d_call: TRBD1; clone_size: few; j_call: TRBJ2-7; v_call: TRBV13; cdr3_length: 16; cdr3_aa: CASSLFGQGAVGEQYF; cdr3_nt: TGTGCCAGCAGCTTATTCGGACAGGGGGCTGTTGGGGAGCAGTACTTC
d_call: .; clone_size: few; j_call: TRBJ2-7; v_call: TRBV29-1; cdr3_length: 11; cdr3_aa: CSARGVYEQYF; cdr3_nt: TGCAGCGCCCGAGGGGTTTACGAGCAGTACTTC
d_call: .; clone_size: .; j_call: TRBJ2-3; v_call: TRBV4-2; cdr3_length: 14; cdr3_aa: CASSHEKDMYTQYF; cdr3_nt: TGTGCCAGCAGCCACGAGAAAGACATGTATACGCAGTATTTT
d_call: TRBD1; clone_size: many; j_call: TRBJ2-5; v_call: TRBV15; cdr3_length: 15; cdr3_aa: CATSRDTGGEETQYF; cdr3_nt: TGTGCCACCAGCAGAGATACAGGGGGCGAAGAGACCCAGTACTTC
d_call: .; clone_size: .; j_call: TRBJ2-7; v_call: TRBV6-5; cdr3_length: 14; cdr3_aa: CASSSPGLTSEQYF; cdr3_nt: TGTGCCAGCAGTTCTCCTGGCCTTACCTCCGAGCAGTACTTC
d_call: .; clone_size: .; j_call: TRBJ1-6; v_call: TRBV30; cdr3_length: 13; cdr3_aa: CAWSVGTNSPLHF; cdr3_nt: TGTGCCTGGAGTGTAGGTACGAATTCACCCCTCCACTTT
d_call: .; clone_size: .; j_call: TRBJ2-4; v_call: TRBV7-9; cdr3_length: 13; cdr3_aa: CASTLAGENIQYF; cdr3_nt: TGTGCCAGCACCCTCGCGGGTGAGAACATTCAGTACTTC
d_call: .; clone_size: .; j_call: TRBJ2-2; v_call: TRBV5-4; cdr3_length: 15; cdr3_aa: CASSPWGPNTGELFF; cdr3_nt: TGTGCCAGCAGCCCGTGGGGTCCGAACACCGGGGAGCTGTTTTTT
d_call: TRBD2; clone_size: few; j_call: TRBJ2-7; v_call: TRBV29-1; cdr3_length: 12; cdr3_aa: CSVTGTSYEQYF; cdr3_nt: TGCAGCGTTACCGGGACTAGCTACGAGCAGTACTTC
d_call: .; clone_size: .; j_call: TRBJ2-7; v_call: TRBV7-2; cdr3_length: 14; cdr3_aa: CASSLGGTLYEQYF; cdr3_nt: TGTGCCAGCAGCTTAGGGGGGACTCTCTACGAGCAGTACTTC
d_call: TRBD1; clone_size: .; j_call: TRBJ1-4; v_call: TRBV27; cdr3_length: 15; cdr3_aa: CASSSLGQGNEKLFF; cdr3_nt: TGTGCCAGCAGTTCGCTGGGACAGGGAAATGAAAAACTGTTTTTT
d_call: .; clone_size: .; j_call: TRBJ1-6; v_call: TRBV30; cdr3_length: 14; cdr3_aa: CAWSTRRRNSPLHF; cdr3_nt: TGTGCCTGGAGTACCCGGCGGCGTAATTCACCCCTCCACTTT
d_call: .; clone_size: .; j_call: TRBJ2-7; v_call: TRBV30; cdr3_length: 15; cdr3_aa: CAWSAYRGVTDEQYF; cdr3_nt: TGTGCCTGGAGTGCTTATAGGGGGGTCACCGACGAGCAGTACTTC
d_call: TRBD1; clone_size: .; j_call: TRBJ1-2; v_call: TRBV29-1; cdr3_length: 12; cdr3_aa: CSVDSGTGAHRF; cdr3_nt: TGCAGCGTTGACTCCGGGACAGGGGCTCATCGCTTC
d_call: .; clone_size: .; j_call: TRBJ1-2; v_call: TRBV4-2; cdr3_length: 15; cdr3_aa: CASSQVGAPGNGYTF; cdr3_nt: TGTGCCAGCAGCCAAGTTGGCGCTCCTGGCAATGGCTACACCTTC
d_call: .; clone_size: once; j_call: TRBJ1-5; v_call: TRBV30; cdr3_length: 12; cdr3_aa: CAWRVSNQPQHF; cdr3_nt: TGTGCCTGGAGGGTGAGCAATCAGCCCCAGCATTTT
d_call: .; clone_size: .; j_call: TRBJ1-2; v_call: TRBV30; cdr3_length: 12; cdr3_aa: CAWSATGYGYTF; cdr3_nt: TGTGCCTGGAGTGCAACAGGTTATGGCTACACCTTC
d_call: TRBD1; clone_size: .; j_call: TRBJ1-1; v_call: TRBV6-6; cdr3_length: 15; cdr3_aa: CASSRGQGAGTEAFF; cdr3_nt: TGTGCCAGCAGTCGGGGACAGGGGGCGGGCACTGAAGCTTTCTTT
d_call: TRBD1; clone_size: .; j_call: TRBJ1-4; v_call: TRBV18; cdr3_length: 17; cdr3_aa: CASSRQYYRGVNEKLFF; cdr3_nt: TGTGCCAGCTCACGCCAGTACTACAGGGGCGTCAATGAAAAACTGTTTTTT
d_call: .; clone_size: .; j_call: TRBJ2-1; v_call: TRBV9; cdr3_length: 16; cdr3_aa: CASSEGGRRIIHEQFF; cdr3_nt: TGTGCCAGCAGCGAGGGGGGCCGTCGAATAATACATGAGCAGTTCTTC
d_call: TRBD1; clone_size: .; j_call: TRBJ1-5; v_call: TRBV28; cdr3_length: 14; cdr3_aa: CASSPGTGYQPQHF; cdr3_nt: TGTGCCAGCAGTCCCGGGACAGGGTATCAGCCCCAGCATTTT